Below, 15 T cell receptor beta chains from the same sample are listed, as sequenced in a study of cytomegalovirus exposure and HLA in healthy donors. The primer mix had 60 Vbeta and 13 Jbeta primers. Some clones are missing from TCRdb's copy, which holds only in-frame ones; the method was immunoSEQ multiplex PCR. Found here are 80,000 to 100,000 clones, about four fifths of them singletons; the top ten hold around 5.2%. The sequenced sample was PBMCs. Every receptor here comes from a man aged 35 to 55 in good health and CMV-seropositive.

The chain is built from TRBV4-1 and TRBJ2-2; TRBD2 matches at 7 bases. From germline, CDR1 is MGHRA and CDR2 YSYEKL. This CDR3 has 17 residues. Trimming took 0 bases from V and 0 from J; bases not matched to a gene: 4. The CDR3 region is CASSQDLSGANTGELFF. Here the CDR3 DNA reads TGCGCCAGCAGCCAAGATCTCAGCGGGGCGAACACCGGGGAGCTGTTTTTT.

The chain joins TRBV6-5 to TRBJ1-2, with 7 bases that match TRBD1. The CDR3 has 14 amino acids. With V trimmed by 6 bases and J by 4 bases, 8 bases remained unmatched. Germline V gene data show CDR1 as MNHEY and CDR2 as SVGAGI. CDR3 protein: CASRRQGASYGYTF. The CDR3 DNA reads as TGTGCCAGCAGGCGACAGGGAGCGTCCTATGGCTACACCTTC.

The genes are TRBV6-6 and TRBJ2-7; 7 bases agree with TRBD1. This CDR3 has 13 residues. Germline trimming cut 6 bases from V and 4 bases from J; bases unmatched to any gene: 6. Germline V gene lookup returns CDR1 MNHNY and CDR2 SVGAGI (reference sequence). DNA for the CDR3: TGTGCCAGCAGGCACAGGGGCGGGTACGAGCAGTACTTC. As protein: CASRHRGGYEQYF.

The V and J genes are TRBV7-9 and TRBJ1-1; D possibly corresponds to TRBD1 (5 bases). Germline V lookup: CDR1 SEHNR, CDR2 FQNEAQ (reference sequence). CDR3 length: 14 amino acids. The ends were cut back, 5 bases at V and 1 base at J, with 11 bases in the middle. CDR3 sequence reads: CASSPGHRNTEAFF. In nucleotides, the CDR3 is TGTGCCAGCAGCCCCGGACACCGGAACACTGAAGCTTTCTTT.

The V and J genes are TRBV2 and TRBJ1-2; 9 bases fit TRBD1. The V and J ends lost 6 bases and 5 bases, in that order; junction bases with no gene match: 13. Germline V gives CDR1 SNHLY, CDR2 FYNNEI. This CDR3 spans 16 amino acids. CDR3 nucleotides: TGTGCCAGCAGGGTAGCGACAGGGGGGTTTGGGTATGGCTACACCTTC. This gives the protein CASRVATGGFGYGYTF.

This chain joins TRBV11-2 and TRBJ2-5; D may be TRBD2 (5 bases). The J call could be wrong; TRBJ2-7 is a better fit for the DNA end. Germline CDR1 is SGHAT and CDR2 is FQNNGV. The CDR3 runs 16 residues. CDR3 bases: TGTGCCAGCAGCTTCGATCCGGGGTCGTACCTCTACGAGCAGTACTTC. Amino acid sequence: CASSFDPGSYLYEQYF.

The chain employs TRBV19 and TRBJ2-5, with no clear D. Trimming removed 8 bases at V and 5 bases at J, with 12 bases between. This CDR3 has 12 residues. The germline V gene has CDR1 LNHDA and CDR2 SQIVND (reference sequence). CDR3 sequence (DNA): TGTGCCAGTGGATCGATGAGGGAGACCCAGTACTTC. Translated, it gives CASGSMRETQYF.

A few counts support this clone. The rearrangement links TRBV27 to TRBJ2-7; 8 bases map to TRBD1. V shed 7 bases and J 3 bases; nucleotides not matched to a gene: 11. CDR3 length equals 15 residues. From germline, CDR1 is MNHEY and CDR2 SMNVEV (reference sequence). The CDR3, as DNA: TGTGCCAGCACCCTGGCAGGGGGCGCCGGCTACGAGCAGTACTTC. As protein: CASTLAGGAGYEQYF.

The CDR3 reads CASSIVQGWNQPQHF. The CDR3 bases are TGTGCCAGTAGTATAGTTCAGGGATGGAATCAGCCCCAGCATTTT. The chain recombines TRBV19 with TRBJ1-5; D might be TRBD1 (5 bases). This CDR3 contains 15 residues. Germline V lookup: CDR1 LNHDA, CDR2 SQIVND (reference sequence). V lost 1 base and J 4 bases, leaving 11 bases between the germline ends.

This chain uses TRBV10-3 with TRBJ1-5, with D maybe TRBD1 (6 bases). Looked up from germline, CDR1 is ENHRY and CDR2 is SYGVKD. V was trimmed by 1 base and J by 6 bases, leaving 13 bases between them. This CDR3 region has 15 residues. This CDR3 is CAISEWAGVGQPQHF. The CDR3 DNA sequence: TGTGCCATCAGTGAGTGGGCAGGGGTGGGTCAGCCCCAGCATTTT.

The genes are TRBV6-5 and TRBJ1-5; no clear D gene. Trimming took off 4 bases at V and 1 base at J, with 8 bases between the two ends. Germline CDR1 reads MNHEY; CDR2 reads SVGAGI. CDR3 length: 14 amino acids. Here the CDR3 reads CASSSGVSNQPQHF. The CDR3 DNA reads as TGTGCCAGCAGTTCCGGGGTCAGCAATCAGCCCCAGCATTTT.

The genes are TRBV4-2 and TRBJ1-3; D uncertain. The CDR3 has 15 amino acids. V shed 1 base and J shed 0 bases, with 7 bases lying between them. The germline CDR1 and CDR2 sequences are LGHNA and YNFKEQ. CDR3 DNA sequence: TGTGCCAGCAGCCAAGGGGAGCTCTCTGGAAACACCATATATTTT. Protein sequence: CASSQGELSGNTIYF.

The chain carries TRBV2 and TRBJ1-1, with a possible D match to TRBD1 (6 bases). Trimming removed 7 bases at V and 4 bases at J, with 19 bases between. Germline CDR1 is SNHLY and CDR2 is FYNNEI. The CDR3 runs to 15 residues. CDR3 sequence (DNA): TGTGCCAGCACCCCCCGGACAGCTCGGAGCACTGAAGCTTTCTTT. Amino acid sequence: CASTPRTARSTEAFF.

This clone showed up just once. The V gene is TRBV12-5, the J gene TRBJ1-1; D gene uncertain. With 7 bases removed from V and 1 base from J, the gap between germline ends came to 13 bases. Per the germline V gene, CDR1 is LGHNT and CDR2 is FRNRAP. This CDR3 is 14 amino acids long. The CDR3 loop reads CASALATPNTEAFF. CDR3 bases: TGTGCTAGTGCCCTCGCGACACCGAACACTGAAGCTTTCTTT.

This chain connects TRBV6-4 to TRBJ1-1; 8 bases line up with TRBD1. After removal of 6 bases from V and 3 bases from J, the junction contained 3 bases not matched to a gene. Germline values: CDR1 MRHNA, CDR2 SNTAGT. The CDR3 is 13 residues long. The DNA for the CDR3 is TGTGCCAGCAGGGGACAGGCTTACACTGAAGCTTTCTTT. Translated, it gives CASRGQAYTEAFF.